The 9 T cell receptor beta chains presented below share a single source sample, sequenced in a study of cytomegalovirus exposure and HLA in healthy donors. The PCR ran on 60 Vbeta and 13 Jbeta primers. Profiling relied on immunoSEQ multiplex PCR, and the TCRdb table lists in-frame clones only, not all of them. The sample contains around 200,000 clones, around four fifths of which appear only once. The sequenced sample consisted of PBMCs. The receptor source for this set is a female donor in good health and CMV-seronegative.

In its sample, this clone was seen once. V is TRBV6-4 and J is TRBJ2-2; tentative D call: TRBD2 (5 bases). Germline CDR1 MRHNA, CDR2 SNTAGT. This CDR3 is built from 16 residues. V shed 3 bases and J shed 5 bases, with 16 bases lying between them. The CDR3 loop is CASSEGGLARTGELFF. In nucleotides, the CDR3 is TGTGCCAGCAGTGAAGGAGGATTAGCGAGAACCGGGGAGCTGTTTTTT.

The CDR3 DNA reads as TGTGCCAGCAGCTTAGCCGCTCCGTGGACAGAAGAGACCCAGTACTTC. It encodes CASSLAAPWTEETQYF. This chain uses TRBV7-2 with TRBJ2-5; the D gene is possibly TRBD1 (6 bases). This CDR3 region has 16 residues. Germline-derived CDR1 and CDR2 are SGHTA and FQGNSA. V gave up 0 bases and J gave up 3 bases, with 14 bases separating them.

The table lists this clone with a count of one. The chain uses TRBV11-1 and TRBJ2-5; TRBD2 aligns across 8 bases. This CDR3 is 14 amino acids long. The V gene end was trimmed by 1 base and the J gene end by 3 bases; junction bases not matched to a gene: 1. The V gene's germline CDR1 is SGHAT and CDR2 FQDESV (reference sequence). CDR3: CASSLELAEETQYF. The CDR3 bases are TGTGCCAGCAGCTTAGAACTAGCGGAAGAGACCCAGTACTTC.

This clone was recorded once. V and J are TRBV29-1 and TRBJ1-2; 8 bases agree with TRBD1. The germline V gene has CDR1 SQVTM and CDR2 ANQGSEA. V dropped 6 bases and J dropped 8; count of bases not matched to a gene: 5. This CDR3 region has 11 residues. The chain's CDR3 is CSVNRGDGYTF. In nucleotides, the CDR3 is TGCAGCGTAAACAGGGGGGACGGCTACACCTTC.

The chain carries TRBV28 and TRBJ2-5; D may be TRBD1 (6 bases). Trimming stripped 2 bases from V and 5 bases from J, with 15 bases between. CDR1 and CDR2 from the germline V gene are MDHEN and SYDVKM. The CDR3 covers 15 residues. Here the CDR3 reads CASSLERWQGETQYF. The CDR3 DNA sequence: TGTGCCAGCAGTTTAGAGCGGTGGCAGGGGGAGACCCAGTACTTC.

The chain is built from TRBV5-6 and TRBJ2-5; D is ambiguous. V lost 2 bases and J lost 5, with 4 bases in between. Per germline, CDR1 SGHDT and CDR2 YYEEEE. This CDR3 contains 11 residues. The CDR3 loop reads CASSFAETQYF. CDR3 nucleotide sequence: TGTGCCAGCAGCTTTGCGGAGACCCAGTACTTC.

This clone was observed a single time. The chain is built from TRBV7-9 and TRBJ2-2, with 11 nucleotides matching TRBD1. Germline lookup yields CDR1 SEHNR and CDR2 FQNEAQ (reference sequence). The ends lost 4 bases at V and 5 bases at J; junction bases unmatched: 6. The length of the CDR3 is 16 residues. DNA of the CDR3: TGTGCCAGCAGCTCTTGGACAGGGGGCTGGACCGGGGAGCTGTTTTTT. This gives the protein CASSSWTGGWTGELFF.

This clone was seen once. The rearrangement joins TRBV30 to TRBJ2-4, with 8 bases identical to TRBD1. V lost 2 bases to trimming and J lost 6 bases; unmatched junction nucleotides: 6. CDR1 is GTSNPN and CDR2 is SVGIG in the germline V gene (reference sequence). The CDR3 runs 14 residues. CDR3 region: CAWSPRQGRNIQYF. CDR3 nucleotide sequence: TGTGCCTGGAGTCCAAGACAGGGGCGAAACATTCAGTACTTC. Full variable domain (remainder filled in from reference TRBV30 and TRBJ2-4): SQTIHQWPATLVQPVGSPLSLECTVEGTSNPNLYWYRQAAGRGLQLLFYSVGIGQISSEVPQNLSASRPQDRQFILSSKKLLLSDSGFYLCAWSPRQGRNIQYFGAGTRLSVL.

The V and J genes are TRBV29-1 and TRBJ2-3, with TRBD2 matching over 14 bases. Germline V gene lookup returns CDR1 SQVTM and CDR2 ANQGSEA. The CDR3 totals 15 residues. J was trimmed by 4 bases and V by 6 bases; bases with no gene match: 6. CDR3 region: CSVRLAGGPPDTQYF. CDR3 nucleotides: TGCAGCGTACGACTAGCGGGAGGGCCCCCAGATACGCAGTATTTT.